Presented here are 10 T cell receptor beta chains from one specimen sequenced in a study of T cell responses to AZD1222 COVID-19 vaccine. This table comes from immunoSEQ multiplex PCR, and its TCRdb copy is limited to in-frame clones, with some not included. The sample carries roughly 56,000 clones, roughly four fifths recorded once. Sequencing was performed on peripheral blood, taken 28 days after the second AZD1222 dose. The receptors were gathered from an adult who received the AZD1222 COVID-19 vaccine.

The gene calls are TRBV28 and TRBJ1-3; tentatively, D is TRBD1 (5 bases). The CDR3 runs to 13 residues. CDR1 and CDR2 from the germline V gene are MDHEN and SYDVKM. V gave up 4 bases and J gave up 3 bases, with 7 bases separating them. In nucleotides, the CDR3 is TGTGCCAGCAGTTGGGACGGTGGAAACACCATATATTTT. This encodes CASSWDGGNTIYF.

V is TRBV4-2 and J is TRBJ2-7; 7 bases agree with TRBD1. Looked up from germline, CDR1 is LGHNA and CDR2 is YNFKEQ. After removal of 5 bases from V and 5 bases from J, the junction contained 6 bases not matched to a gene. The CDR3 length is 13 residues. CDR3 coding DNA: TGTGCCAGCAGCTCAGTCACAGGGGACGAGCAGTACTTC. This codes for CASSSVTGDEQYF.

The chain recombines TRBV3-1 (or the pseudogene TRBV3-2) with TRBJ1-5; D is perhaps TRBD1 (5 bases). Trimming stripped 0 bases from V and 4 bases from J, with 19 bases between. The CDR3 consists of 18 residues. The germline V gene encodes CDR1 LGHDT and CDR2 YNNKEL (reference sequence). CDR3 loop: CASSQDKGQGRLNQPQHF. The CDR3 nucleotides read TGTGCCAGCAGCCAAGATAAGGGGCAAGGTCGGCTTAATCAGCCCCAGCATTTT.

The chain joins TRBV19 to TRBJ2-2; D is unclear. V shed 5 bases and J shed 0 bases, with 13 bases lying between them. The length of the CDR3 is 16 residues. Germline V gene lookup returns CDR1 LNHDA and CDR2 SQIVND (reference sequence). The CDR3 is CASSRTMLTNTGELFF. CDR3 coding DNA: TGTGCCAGTAGTCGTACCATGCTCACGAACACCGGGGAGCTGTTTTTT.

The chain links TRBV7-2 to TRBJ2-7; TRBD2 matches 7 bases. The CDR3 is 18 amino acids. Germline V gene data show CDR1 as SGHTA and CDR2 as FQGNSA. V shed 1 base and J 1 base; nucleotides not matched to a gene: 13. DNA for the CDR3: TGTGCCAGCAGCTTAGAAGCCGCAGCGGGGTTATTATCCTACGAGCAGTACTTC. This gives the protein CASSLEAAAGLLSYEQYF.

The chain employs TRBV6-5 and TRBJ1-1; no definite D call. This CDR3 region has 13 residues. From germline, CDR1 is MNHEY and CDR2 SVGAGI. V shed 6 bases and J shed 1 base, with 9 bases lying between them. This CDR3 reads CASSRRQNTEAFF. CDR3 sequence (DNA): TGTGCCAGCAGCCGCCGACAGAACACTGAAGCTTTCTTT.

The rearrangement links TRBV7-8 to TRBJ2-4; weak D call: TRBD1 (6 bases). V was cut by 5 bases and J by 15 bases, with 17 bases left in between. The CDR3 runs to 12 residues. Germline lookup yields CDR1 SGHVS and CDR2 FQNEAQ. The CDR3 nucleotides are TGTGCCAGCAGCGCCCAGCAGGGGTTGGTGTACTTC. The encoded protein is CASSAQQGLVYF.

V and J are TRBV11-2 and TRBJ1-2, with unresolved D. This CDR3 comprises 13 residues. Germline CDR1 is SGHAT and CDR2 is FQNNGV. With 5 bases removed from V and 5 bases from J, the gap between germline ends came to 12 bases. The CDR3 protein is CASSRRTQYGYTF. The CDR3 DNA reads as TGTGCCAGCAGCCGCAGAACCCAGTATGGCTACACCTTC.

This chain joins TRBV6-5 and TRBJ2-1, with D tentatively TRBD1 or TRBD2 (5 bases each). The CDR3 totals 14 residues. Germline loops: CDR1 MNHEY, CDR2 SVGAGI. The germline V and J ends were trimmed by 5 bases and 9 bases, with 17 bases remaining between them. CDR3 amino acids: CASSRGPPAIEQFF. CDR3 nucleotides: TGTGCCAGCAGTCGGGGCCCGCCCGCCATTGAGCAGTTCTTC.

This chain joins TRBV6-5 and TRBJ1-6; 10 nucleotides line up with TRBD1. Germline trimming cut 7 bases from V and 13 bases from J; bases unmatched to any gene: 7. This CDR3 comprises 13 residues. Germline loops: CDR1 MNHEY, CDR2 SVGAGI. The CDR3: CASTRQGAQPLHF. CDR3 in DNA: TGTGCCAGCACCAGACAGGGGGCGCAGCCCCTCCACTTT.